This TCR beta chain came from a study of blood T cell repertoires in COVID-19 (dated by TCRdb to the early 2020s). About the study as a whole: Samples from collaborators originated in the United States, Italy and Spain and spanned both the acute and convalescent phases of COVID-19. The prospective study material was composed of cDNA or gDNA derived from T cells, B-cell-depleted T cells, or PBMCs. Subjects who had been exposed to COVID-19, were actively infected with it, or had recovered from it provided the deeply sampled blood TCRbeta repertoires that made up the dataset. A freely available public database, intended as a resource for researchers studying the immune response to SARS-CoV-2, is where the repertoires were released. Samples came from the ongoing ImmuneRACE study (first 160 participants) plus 1,254 subjects from 6 global collaborators. A de-identified subject ID, COVID-19 status, age in years and sex were almost always included in the sample metadata. HLA class I and class II types, where available, came from metadata supplied by the sample provider rather than from assay-based typing.

General findings and caveats noted by the study authors: Clinical and demographic metadata were provided uncurated, with the amount varying by source and participant.

CDR1 and CDR2 are read off the germline V gene as SNHLY and FYNNEI. At the junction V is shortened by 2 bases and J by 6 bases, with 8 bases in between. The CDR3 starts with the cysteine, ends with the phenylalanine, and has 12 residues. The entry retains the CDR3 DNA only, 36 bases that are in frame from base 1. In Seattle, one collaborating source enrolled patients while the infection was active and tracked those patients longitudinally over the course of disease. The collaborating institutions used their own protocols to collect whole blood in K2EDTA tubes. For TCRbeta analysis, collaborator samples were shipped as frozen whole blood, as isolated PBMCs, or as DNA extracted from either sample type. Worth noting for this clone: Its target antigen remains unknown. No base qualities exist here, and no much larger clone lies one base off it.

TCRbeta CDR3 regions were amplified from genomic DNA using the immunoSEQ Assay, a bias-controlled multiplex PCR. The paper's data handling went like this. The number of nucleated cells in each sample was estimated by amplification of reference gene primers within the assay. To quantify the absolute abundance of each unique TCRbeta CDR3 rearrangement, sequence reads were collapsed and filtered. For each sample, productive Simpson clonality was calculated by taking the square root of Simpson's diversity index across productive rearrangements. The immuneACCESS repertoire file appears here via TCRdb, limited to in-frame rearrangements. These files lack a portion of the clones; in checked studies, under half of the deficit traces to unresolved V genes, and the cause of the others is not known. V and J calls and clone size are given by that table; D and trimming were obtained from the DNA. The sample profile shows 200,000 or so clones; more than 70% of them were found once. The ten top clones hold roughly a sixth of the sample.

The sequenced sample was peripheral blood. The chain couples TRBV2 to TRBJ2-7; no D segment can be confidently identified. The source is a man aged 45-60 years with COVID-19, enrolled during active disease. The nucleotide sequence reads as follows: TGTGCCAGCAGTGAATTACGAGTCGAGCAGTACTTC. Its amino acids are CASSELRVEQYF.